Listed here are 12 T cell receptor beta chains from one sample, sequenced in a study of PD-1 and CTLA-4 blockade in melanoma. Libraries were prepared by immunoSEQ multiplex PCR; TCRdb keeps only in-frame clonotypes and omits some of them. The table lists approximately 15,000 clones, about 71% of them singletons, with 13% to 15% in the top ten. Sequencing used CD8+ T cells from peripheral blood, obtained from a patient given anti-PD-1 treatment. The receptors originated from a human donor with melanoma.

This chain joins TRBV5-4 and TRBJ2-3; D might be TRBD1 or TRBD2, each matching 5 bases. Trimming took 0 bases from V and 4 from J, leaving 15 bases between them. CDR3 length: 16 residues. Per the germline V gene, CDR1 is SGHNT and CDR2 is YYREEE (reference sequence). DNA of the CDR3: TGTGCCAGCAGCTTGGGGACCCCCGGGGCGGCAGATACGCAGTATTTT. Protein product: CASSLGTPGAADTQYF. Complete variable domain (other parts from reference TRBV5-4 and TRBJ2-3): ETGVTQSPTHLIKTRGQQVTLRCSSQSGHNTVSWYQQALGQGPQFIFQYYREEENGRGNFPPRFSGLQFPNYSSELNVNALELDDSALYLCASSLGTPGAADTQYFGPGTRLTVL.

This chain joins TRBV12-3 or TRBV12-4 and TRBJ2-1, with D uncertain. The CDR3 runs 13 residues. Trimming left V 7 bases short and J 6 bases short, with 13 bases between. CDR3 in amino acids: CASTQGWGNEQFF. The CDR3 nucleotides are TGTGCCAGCACACAAGGGTGGGGCAATGAGCAGTTCTTC.

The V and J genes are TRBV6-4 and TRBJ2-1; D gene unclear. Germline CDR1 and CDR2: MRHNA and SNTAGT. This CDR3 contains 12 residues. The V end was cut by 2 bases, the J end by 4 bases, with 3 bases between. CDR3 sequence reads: CASSDQYNEQFF. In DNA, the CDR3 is TGTGCCAGCAGTGACCAGTACAATGAGCAGTTCTTC.

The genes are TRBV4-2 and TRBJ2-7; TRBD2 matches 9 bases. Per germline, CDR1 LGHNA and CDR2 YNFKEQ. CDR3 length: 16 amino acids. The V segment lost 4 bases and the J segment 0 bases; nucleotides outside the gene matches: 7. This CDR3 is CASSLYLAGSSYEQYF. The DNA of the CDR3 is TGTGCCAGCAGCCTCTATCTAGCGGGGAGCTCCTACGAGCAGTACTTC.

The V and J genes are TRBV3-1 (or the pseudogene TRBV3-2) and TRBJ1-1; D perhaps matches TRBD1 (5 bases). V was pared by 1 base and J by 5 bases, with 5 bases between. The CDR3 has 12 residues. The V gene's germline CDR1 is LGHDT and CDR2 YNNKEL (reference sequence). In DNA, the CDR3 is TGTGCCAGCAGCCAAGGGGGGACTGAAGCTTTCTTT. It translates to CASSQGGTEAFF.

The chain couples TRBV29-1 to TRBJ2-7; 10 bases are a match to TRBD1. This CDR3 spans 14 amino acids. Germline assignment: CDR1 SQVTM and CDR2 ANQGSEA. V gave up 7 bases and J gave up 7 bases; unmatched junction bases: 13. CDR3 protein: CSGSWTGGSGEQYF. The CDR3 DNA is TGCAGCGGATCATGGACAGGGGGGAGTGGGGAGCAGTACTTC.

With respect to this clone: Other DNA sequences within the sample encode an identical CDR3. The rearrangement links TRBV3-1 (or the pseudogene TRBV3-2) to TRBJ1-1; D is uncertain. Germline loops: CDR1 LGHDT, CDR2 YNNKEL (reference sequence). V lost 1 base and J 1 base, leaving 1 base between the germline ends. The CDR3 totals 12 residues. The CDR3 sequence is CASSQGNTEAFF. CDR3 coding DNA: TGTGCCAGCAGCCAAGGGAACACTGAAGCTTTCTTT.

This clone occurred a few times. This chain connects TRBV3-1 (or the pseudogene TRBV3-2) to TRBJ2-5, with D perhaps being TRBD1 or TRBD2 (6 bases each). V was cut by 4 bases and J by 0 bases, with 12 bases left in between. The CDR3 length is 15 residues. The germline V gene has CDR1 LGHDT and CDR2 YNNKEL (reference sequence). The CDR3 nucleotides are TGTGCCAGCAGCCCGCGGAGGGGGTACCAAGAGACCCAGTACTTC. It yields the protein CASSPRRGYQETQYF.

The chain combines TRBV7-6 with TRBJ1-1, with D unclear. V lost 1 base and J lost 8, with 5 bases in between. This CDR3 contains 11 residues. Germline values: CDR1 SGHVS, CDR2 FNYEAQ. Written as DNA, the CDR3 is TGTGCCAGCAGCTTAGGGCAAGAAGCTTTCTTT. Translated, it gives CASSLGQEAFF.

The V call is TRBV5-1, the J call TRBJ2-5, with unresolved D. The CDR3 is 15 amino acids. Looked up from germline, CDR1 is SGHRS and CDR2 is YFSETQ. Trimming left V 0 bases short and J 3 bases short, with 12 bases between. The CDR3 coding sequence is TGCGCCAGCAGCTTGGATAGCACTATTGAAGAGACCCAGTACTTC. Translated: CASSLDSTIEETQYF. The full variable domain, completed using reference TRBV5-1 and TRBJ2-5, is KAGVTQTPRYLIKTRGQQVTLSCSPISGHRSVSWYQQTPGQGLQFLFEYFSETQRNKGNFPGRFSGRQFSNSRSEMNVSTLELGDSALYLCASSLDSTIEETQYFGPGTRLLVL.

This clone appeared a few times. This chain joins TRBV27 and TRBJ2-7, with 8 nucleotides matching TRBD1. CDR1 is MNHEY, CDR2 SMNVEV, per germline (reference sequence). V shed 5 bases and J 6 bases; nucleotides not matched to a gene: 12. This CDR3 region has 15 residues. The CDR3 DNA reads TGTGCCAGCAGTCCATGGACAGGGTTAATGGCCGAGCAGTACTTC. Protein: CASSPWTGLMAEQYF.

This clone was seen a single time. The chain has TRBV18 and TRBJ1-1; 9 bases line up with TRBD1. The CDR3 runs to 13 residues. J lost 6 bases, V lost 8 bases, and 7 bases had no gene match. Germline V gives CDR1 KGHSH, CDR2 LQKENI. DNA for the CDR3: TGTGCCAGCGGGCGGACAGGGGACGCTGAAGCTTTCTTT. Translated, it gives CASGRTGDAEAFF.